This passage covers 20 T cell receptor beta chains from one sample sequenced in a study of shared clonotypes between healthy human individuals. Repertoires were generated with immunoSEQ multiplex PCR, while TCRdb's copy carries only in-frame clones and drops some. The sample holds a few million clones, approximately 95% seen once. Sample: naive CD4+ T cells from PBMCs. Indicated subset: CD45RA+ positively selected. The receptors originated from a man aged 18-30 years in good health. Some clones in this sample may be carry-over from other donors' samples.

As concerns this clone: This sample includes further DNA sequences coding for the same CDR3. This rearrangement joins TRBV6-1 to TRBJ2-6; D is possibly TRBD1 (5 bases). The CDR3 has 15 amino acids. CDR1 MNHNS and CDR2 SASEGT come from the germline V gene. With 2 bases removed from V and 1 base from J, the gap between germline ends came to 6 bases. This CDR3 is CASSEQGSGANVLTF. The CDR3 bases are TGTGCCAGCAGTGAACAGGGTTCTGGGGCCAACGTCCTGACTTTC.

The chain joins TRBV14 to TRBJ2-5; 14 bases map to TRBD2. CDR3 length: 15 amino acids. The junction had 2 bases not matched to a gene; V was cut back by 4 bases and J by 4 bases. Per germline, CDR1 SGHDN and CDR2 FVKESK. The CDR3 is CASSPGTSGRETQYF. The CDR3 DNA is TGTGCCAGCAGCCCCGGGACTAGCGGGAGAGAGACCCAGTACTTC.

In this sample, this clone turned up once. The V and J genes are TRBV13 and TRBJ2-1; D not resolved. The CDR3 has 17 residues. The ends were cut back, 3 bases at V and 0 bases at J, with 15 bases in the middle. The germline V gene encodes CDR1 PRHDT and CDR2 FYEKMQ (reference sequence). The CDR3 nucleotides are TGTGCCAGCAGCTTTGGCGGCAGGTCTACCTCCTACAATGAGCAGTTCTTC. As protein: CASSFGGRSTSYNEQFF.

In the case of this clone: The sample contains more than one DNA sequence encoding this CDR3. V and J are TRBV19 and TRBJ1-5, with 8 bases aligning to TRBD1. V shed 3 bases and J 4 bases; nucleotides not matched to a gene: 2. The CDR3 is 14 residues long. Germline lookup yields CDR1 LNHDA and CDR2 SQIVND (reference sequence). The DNA of the CDR3 is TGTGCCAGTAGTATCCACAGGGGGAATCAGCCCCAGCATTTT. Amino acid sequence: CASSIHRGNQPQHF. Together with reference TRBV19 and TRBJ1-5, the CDR3 gives the full variable domain: DGGITQSPKYLFRKEGQNVTLSCEQNLNHDAMYWYRQDPGQGLRLIYYSQIVNDFQKGDIAEGYSVSREKKESFPLTVTSAQKNPTAFYLCASSIHRGNQPQHFGDGTRLSIL.

This chain uses TRBV30 with TRBJ2-5; tentative D call: TRBD1 (6 bases). The end of the DNA aligns better with TRBJ2-7, so the J call may be wrong. This CDR3 spans 16 amino acids. Germline lookup yields CDR1 GTSNPN and CDR2 SVGIG (reference sequence). The CDR3 coding sequence is TGTGCCTGGAGGAGGACAGACCACAGAGTTGCCTACGAGCAGTACTTC. As protein: CAWRRTDHRVAYEQYF.

This chain links TRBV6-6 with TRBJ2-2; D is unresolved. This CDR3 is built from 12 residues. Trimming removed 8 bases at V and 1 base at J, with 5 bases between. The germline gives CDR1 MNHNY, CDR2 SVGAGI (reference sequence). The CDR3 DNA follows: TGTGCCAGCCCCTTGAACACCGGGGAGCTGTTTTTT. It encodes CASPLNTGELFF.

CDR3 DNA sequence: TGTGCCAGCAGCCGTGGGGGTCGGTGGGAGGAGACCCAGTACTTC. Translated: CASSRGGRWEETQYF. The chain is built from TRBV6-5 and TRBJ2-5; D may correspond to TRBD1 or TRBD2 (5 bases each). Germline V gene sequence: CDR1 MNHEY, CDR2 SVGAGI. The CDR3 runs 15 residues. With 6 bases removed from V and 5 bases from J, the gap between germline ends came to 19 bases.

The chain employs TRBV7-8 and TRBJ2-6, with D perhaps matching TRBD1 (6 bases). V gave up 2 bases and J gave up 0 bases, with 11 bases separating them. The CDR3 sequence is 17 residues long. From germline, CDR1 is SGHVS and CDR2 FQNEAQ. CDR3 residues: CASSLRGTSSGANVLTF. CDR3 in DNA: TGTGCCAGCAGCTTAAGGGGGACCAGCTCTGGGGCCAACGTCCTGACTTTC.

The J gene is TRBJ2-2, the V gene TRBV29-1; D remains unclear. V lost 7 bases, J lost 0 bases, and 9 bases lay in between. CDR1 is SQVTM, CDR2 ANQGSEA, per germline. This CDR3 is built from 13 residues. CDR3 protein: CSGHTPNTGELFF. CDR3 DNA sequence: TGCAGCGGTCACACCCCGAACACCGGGGAGCTGTTTTTT.

This sequence joins TRBV28 and TRBJ2-2, with a tentative D call TRBD1 (6 bases). V was clipped by 4 bases and J by 7 bases, with 13 bases between them. The CDR3 runs 14 residues. Per the germline V gene, CDR1 is MDHEN and CDR2 is SYDVKM. CDR3 region: CASSSQGLGGELFF. CDR3 in DNA: TGTGCCAGCAGTTCCCAGGGGTTAGGCGGGGAGCTGTTTTTT.

The chain uses TRBV2 and TRBJ2-1; TRBD2 matches 10 bases. Germline loops: CDR1 SNHLY, CDR2 FYNNEI. The CDR3 extends over 14 amino acids. V gave up 8 bases and J gave up 5 bases; unmatched junction bases: 6. The CDR3 DNA reads TGTGCCAGCTTTGGACTAGCGGCAAACAATGAGCAGTTCTTC. This gives the protein CASFGLAANNEQFF. Filled out from reference TRBV2 and TRBJ2-1, the complete variable domain reads EPEVTQTPSHQVTQMGQEVILRCVPISNHLYFYWYRQILGQKVEFLVSFYNNEISEKSEIFDDQFSVERPDGSNFTLKIRSTKLEDSAMYFCASFGLAANNEQFFGPGTRLTVL.

CDR3 DNA sequence: TGTGCCAGCAGCCCCCCGGCGGCCAAAAACATTCAGTACTTC. It translates to CASSPPAAKNIQYF. The genes are TRBV11-2 and TRBJ2-4; D is uncertain. Looked up from germline, CDR1 is SGHAT and CDR2 is FQNNGV. This CDR3 comprises 14 residues. V lost 5 bases, J lost 1 base, and 9 bases lay in between. Looking up the rest from reference TRBV11-2 and TRBJ2-4 gives the full variable domain: EAGVAQSPRYKIIEKRQSVAFWCNPISGHATLYWYQQILGQGPKLLIQFQNNGVVDDSQLPKDRFSAERLKGVDSTLKIQPAKLEDSAVYLCASSPPAAKNIQYFGAGTRLSVL.

V usage is TRBV18 and J usage is TRBJ2-1; possible D gene TRBD1, 7 bases. The V gene's germline CDR1 is KGHSH and CDR2 LQKENI. The V end lost 6 bases, the J end lost 3 bases, and 18 bases lay between the germline ends. This CDR3 region has 16 residues. The CDR3 is CASSPGQGGNYNEQFF. The CDR3 coding sequence is TGTGCCAGCTCGCCAGGCCAGGGGGGCAACTACAATGAGCAGTTCTTC.

The chain combines TRBV5-1 with TRBJ2-2, with D possibly TRBD2 on 5 matching bases. The CDR3 is 14 residues long. V dropped 4 bases and J dropped 6 bases, with 13 bases sitting between them. The V gene's germline CDR1 is SGHRS and CDR2 YFSETQ. The CDR3, as DNA: TGCGCCAGCAGCCCCTGGACCGGGGCCGGGGAGCTGTTTTTT. Protein: CASSPWTGAGELFF.

This chain connects TRBV7-2 to TRBJ2-5, with no clear D. The CDR3 spans 15 residues. Germline V gene data show CDR1 as SGHTA and CDR2 as FQGNSA. The V and J ends lost 0 bases and 5 bases respectively, with 13 bases between them. The CDR3 is CASSLADGLEETQYF. As DNA, the CDR3 is TGTGCCAGCAGCTTAGCGGATGGGCTAGAGGAGACCCAGTACTTC.

Regarding this clone: Different DNA sequences within this sample yield the same CDR3. V and J are TRBV7-2 and TRBJ2-5; the D gene is possibly TRBD1 (6 bases). In germline, CDR1 is SGHTA, CDR2 FQGNSA. The CDR3 runs 13 residues. Trimming stripped 4 bases from V and 5 bases from J, with 11 bases between. The CDR3 sequence is CASSSGQKETQYF. The CDR3 coding sequence is TGTGCCAGCAGCTCAGGACAGAAGGAGACCCAGTACTTC.

This clone occurred once. V gene TRBV7-9 combines with J gene TRBJ2-1; TRBD2 aligns across 10 bases. The CDR3 runs to 12 residues. From germline, CDR1 is SEHNR and CDR2 FQNEAQ (reference sequence). V lost 4 bases to trimming and J lost 13 bases; unmatched junction nucleotides: 4. The CDR3 coding sequence is TGTGCCAGCAGCTCTGGACTAGCGGATCAGTTCTTC. Its translation: CASSSGLADQFF.

Only one count was recorded for this clone. The CDR3 sequence: CASSPSRYTEAFF. The CDR3 DNA reads as TGCGCCAGCAGCCCCTCCAGGTACACTGAAGCTTTCTTT. The chain couples TRBV5-1 to TRBJ1-1; D gene uncertain. Germline CDR1 SGHRS, CDR2 YFSETQ. V was pared by 4 bases and J by 3 bases, with 10 bases between. The CDR3 covers 13 residues.

The chain joins TRBV18 to TRBJ1-5, with TRBD1 matching 7 bases. The junction had 8 bases not matched to a gene; V was cut back by 1 base and J by 8 bases. The CDR3 spans 15 residues. Germline CDR1 is KGHSH and CDR2 is LQKENI. CDR3 coding DNA: TGTGCCAGCTCACCACAGGAGGGGGCTCGGGAGCCCCAGCATTTT. Amino acids: CASSPQEGAREPQHF.

This clone was detected once. The rearrangement joins TRBV4-3 to TRBJ2-5, with D possibly being TRBD1 (5 bases). Germline assignment: CDR1 LGHNA and CDR2 YSLEER. CDR3 length equals 15 residues. V was cut by 1 base and J by 2 bases, with 11 bases left in between. This CDR3 is CASSQAPGSQETQYF. The DNA of the CDR3 is TGCGCCAGCAGCCAAGCCCCAGGGTCTCAAGAGACCCAGTACTTC.